Each of the 3 T cell receptor beta chains below was sequenced from the same sample in a study of tumor-infiltrating lymphocytes in primary liver carcinoma. Constant-region priming of 500 ng total RNA yielded TCR beta cDNA. Investigators got TCR beta libraries out of three nested multiplex PCR rounds, done with slightly modified ARM-PCR. TRBV1-TRBV30 forward primers paired with a C-beta reverse primer drove the first two PCR rounds, around 10 cycles each. TCRdb processed the multiplex PCR reads anew with MiXCR; each CDR3 protein has one entry. The table shows more than 70,000 distinct CDR3 sequences, with around 70% occurring only once. Extraction of RNA together with DNA used about 18-31 mg of unsorted bulk tissue. The sample consisted of liver tumor tissue from sampling region 1. Subset in this sample: tumor region T1, superior pole. The source is a man aged 35 to 55 with primary liver carcinoma and hepatitis B virus infection.

About this clonotype itself: This sequence may be a read error, since a much larger clone differs from it by one base. The V gene is TRBV28, the J gene TRBJ2-7; D is ambiguous. Germline values: CDR1 MDHEN, CDR2 SYDVKM. Trimming left V 5 bases short and J 3 bases short, with 23 bases between. This CDR3 has 17 amino acids. The CDR3 coding sequence is TGTGCCAGCAGTAACCCCCCGGGTATGAGTAGCCGCTACGAGCAGTACTTC. Its translation is CASSNPPGMSSRYEQYF.

Concerning this clonotype itself: A read error may account for a junction end that differs from germline. The chain carries TRBV10-3 and TRBJ1-1; D unresolved. The CDR3 is made up of 15 amino acids. The germline V gene encodes CDR1 ENHRY and CDR2 SYGVKD. The CDR3 reads CTIGPGGERNTEAFF. In nucleotides, the CDR3 is TGTACCATCGGTCCAGGAGGCGAACGGAACACTGAAGCTTTCTTT.

The rearrangement uses TRBV4-1 and TRBJ2-6, with D tentatively TRBD2 (5 bases). Germline V CDR1 and CDR2: MGHRA, YSYEKL. This CDR3 region has 19 residues. Trimming cost V 9 bases and J 4 bases, with 28 bases left between them. For the CDR3, the DNA is TGCGCCAGTAACCAAAGGTATTTAGCGAACACGGTCGGGGCCAACGTCCTGACTTTC. This translates into CASNQRYLANTVGANVLTF.